This T cell receptor beta chain was identified during a study of shared T cell receptors in the human thymus. The germline CDR1 and CDR2 sequences are SGHDN and FVKESK. Trimming removed 0 bases at V and 5 bases at J, with 14 bases between. CDR3 length equals 15 residues. Some clones are missing from TCRdb's copy, which holds only in-frame ones; the method was immunoSEQ multiplex PCR. The sample lists more than 300,000 clones, around 93% occurring once. Sequenced material: thymocytes. The receptor was isolated from a human donor. The rearrangement uses TRBV14 and TRBJ2-7; D is possibly TRBD2 (5 bases). The CDR3 DNA follows: TGTGCCAGCAGCCAAGATAGGAGGCTCTGGGACGAGCAGTACTTC. Amino acid sequence: CASSQDRRLWDEQYF.